Listed here are 19 T cell receptor beta chains from one sample, sequenced in a study of sequential checkpoint blockade in melanoma. This table comes from immunoSEQ multiplex PCR, and its TCRdb copy is limited to in-frame clones, with some not included. The sample contains 3,800 or so clones, around 60% of which appear only once. Indicated treatment: randomized to nivolumab then ipilimumab (arm A) or the reverse (arm B). Material: CD8+ T cells sorted from blood (inferred from file names), obtained from a patient given nivolumab and ipilimumab in sequence. The receptors stem from a human donor with melanoma.

The gene calls are TRBV7-3 and TRBJ1-1; TRBD1 might be the D (5 bases). The CDR3 has 15 residues. The V gene's germline CDR1 is SGHTA and CDR2 FQGTGA. Trimming took 2 bases from V and 3 from J, leaving 13 bases between them. CDR3 bases: TGTGCCAGCAGCTTACTAGGCGGGGGATACACTGAAGCTTTCTTT. This sequence encodes CASSLLGGGYTEAFF. The variable domain in full, with the rest retrieved from reference TRBV7-3 and TRBJ1-1, is GAGVSQTPSNKVTEKGKYVELRCDPISGHTALYWYRQSLGQGPEFLIYFQGTGAADDSGLPNDRFFAVRPEGSVSTLKIQRTERGDSAVYLCASSLLGGGYTEAFFGQGTRLTVV.

This clone was observed a single time. The V gene is TRBV19, the J gene TRBJ2-1; TRBD1 matches at 7 bases. The CDR3 runs to 13 residues. Germline values: CDR1 LNHDA, CDR2 SQIVND (reference sequence). Trimming cost V 7 bases and J 3 bases; bases outside gene matches: 3. CDR3 in amino acids: CASNYRGYNEQFF. The DNA for the CDR3 is TGTGCCAGTAACTACAGGGGCTACAATGAGCAGTTCTTC.

The CDR3 nucleotides are TGTGCCAGCAGCTTAGGACTAGCAGGGGATACGCAGTATTTT. It encodes CASSLGLAGDTQYF. The V call is TRBV7-6, the J call TRBJ2-3, with TRBD2 identical over 7 bases. This CDR3 has 14 amino acids. Per germline, CDR1 SGHVS and CDR2 FNYEAQ. Trimming at V came to 1 base and at J to 6 bases, leaving 4 bases not matched to a gene. Based on the CDR3 plus reference TRBV7-6 and TRBJ2-3, the full variable domain is GAGVSQSPRYKVTKRGQDVALRCDPISGHVSLYWYRQALGQGPEFLTYFNYEAQQDKSGLPNDRFSAERPEGSISTLTIQRTEQRDSAMYRCASSLGLAGDTQYFGPGTRLTVL.

V is TRBV4-3 and J is TRBJ1-5; D uncertain. The CDR3 is made up of 13 amino acids. Trimming pared 3 bases from V and 5 bases from J, leaving 8 bases between. Germline V gene sequence: CDR1 LGHNA, CDR2 YSLEER. The CDR3: CASSHRVDQPQHF. The CDR3 DNA reads TGCGCCAGCAGCCATCGGGTGGATCAGCCCCAGCATTTT.

The rearrangement links TRBV5-1 to TRBJ2-2; TRBD1 aligns across 8 bases. The germline V gene encodes CDR1 SGHRS and CDR2 YFSETQ. Trimming at V came to 0 bases and at J to 3 bases, leaving 7 bases not matched to a gene. CDR3 length: 17 amino acids. CDR3 DNA sequence: TGCGCCAGCAGCTTGGATACGGACAGGGTATACACCGGGGAGCTGTTTTTT. As protein: CASSLDTDRVYTGELFF.

This clone has a handful of counts. The V gene is TRBV6-1, the J gene TRBJ2-7; 7 nucleotides line up with TRBD2. CDR1 is MNHNS, CDR2 SASEGT, per germline. The CDR3 is 11 residues long. The J segment lost 6 bases and the V segment lost 6 bases, leaving 2 bases of the junction unmatched. CDR3 residues: CASRWGGEQYF. In nucleotides, the CDR3 is TGTGCCAGCAGGTGGGGGGGCGAGCAGTACTTC.

The V call is TRBV6-4, the J call TRBJ2-3; tentative D call: TRBD2 (6 bases). This CDR3 contains 13 residues. Germline V CDR1 and CDR2: MRHNA, SNTAGT. The V gene lost 5 bases and the J gene lost 0 bases, with 6 bases spanning the gap. CDR3 sequence reads: CASSSGSTDTQYF. CDR3 sequence (DNA): TGTGCCAGCAGTAGCGGGAGCACAGATACGCAGTATTTT.

The CDR3 nucleotides are TGTGCCAGCAGCGGGACCAGGGCCTACGAGCAGTACTTC. It yields the protein CASSGTRAYEQYF. The chain uses TRBV9 and TRBJ2-7, with D possibly TRBD1 on 5 matching bases. This CDR3 has 13 residues. CDR1 and CDR2 (germline): SGDLS, YYNGEE. V lost 3 bases and J lost 2, with 9 bases in between.

The rearrangement uses TRBV7-6 and TRBJ2-7; 9 bases align to TRBD2. Trimming took 2 bases from V and 4 from J; bases not matched to a gene: 12. Germline V gives CDR1 SGHVS, CDR2 FNYEAQ. The CDR3 runs to 17 residues. CDR3 residues: CASSLSSAGTSPYEQYF. Here the CDR3 DNA reads TGTGCCAGCAGCTTATCTTCCGCCGGGACTAGCCCTTACGAGCAGTACTTC.

This clone was recorded only once. The chain carries TRBV11-2 and TRBJ2-7; 8 positions match TRBD1. Germline CDR1 is SGHAT and CDR2 is FQNNGV. The trim removed 1 base at V and 6 bases at J, leaving 5 bases unmatched. This CDR3 contains 14 residues. The CDR3 is CASSLGQGAAEQYF. The CDR3 DNA sequence: TGTGCCAGCAGCTTAGGCCAGGGGGCGGCCGAGCAGTACTTC.

The gene calls are TRBV28 and TRBJ2-5; the match to TRBD1 covers 7 bases. The CDR3 is 15 residues long. Trimming cost V 6 bases and J 1 base; bases outside gene matches: 8. Per germline, CDR1 MDHEN and CDR2 SYDVKM. This CDR3 reads CASSLGTATQETQYF. Written as DNA, the CDR3 is TGTGCCAGCAGCCTAGGGACAGCAACCCAAGAGACCCAGTACTTC. The variable domain in full, completed from reference TRBV28 and TRBJ2-5, reads DVKVTQSSRYLVKRTGEKVFLECVQDMDHENMFWYRQDPGLGLRLIYFSYDVKMKEKGDIPEGYSVSREKKERFSLILESASTNQTSMYLCASSLGTATQETQYFGPGTRLLVL.

The chain recombines TRBV7-1 with TRBJ1-2; TRBD1 aligns across 8 bases. TRBV7-1 qualifies as an ORF whose function is uncertain. V trimming: 4 bases; J trimming: 0 bases; junction bases outside the gene matches: 7. The CDR3 loop spans 16 amino acids. As DNA, the CDR3 is TGTGCCAGCAGCTTGGCAGGGGGCTATCCTAACTATGGCTACACCTTC. Protein product: CASSLAGGYPNYGYTF.

V and J are TRBV5-1 and TRBJ2-7; the D gene is possibly TRBD1 (6 bases). From germline, CDR1 is SGHRS and CDR2 YFSETQ. The V gene lost 2 bases and the J gene lost 2 bases, with 11 bases spanning the gap. CDR3 length: 14 residues. This chain's CDR3 is CASSFSGQTYEQYF. CDR3 bases: TGCGCCAGCAGCTTCTCGGGACAAACCTACGAGCAGTACTTC.

The chain employs TRBV4-1 and TRBJ2-1; a weak D match, TRBD2 (6 bases). Per germline, CDR1 MGHRA and CDR2 YSYEKL. There are 16 residues in the CDR3. Trimming took 0 bases from V and 0 from J, leaving 9 bases between them. CDR3 loop: CASSQDAGSSYNEQFF. CDR3 sequence (DNA): TGCGCCAGCAGCCAAGATGCCGGGAGCTCCTACAATGAGCAGTTCTTC.

This rearrangement joins TRBV9 to TRBJ2-5; possible D gene TRBD2, 7 bases. CDR1 and CDR2 from the germline V gene are SGDLS and YYNGEE. Deletions cut 8 bases from V and 1 base from J, with 12 bases between. CDR3 size: 13 residues. The CDR3 is CASGGGPQETQYF. The DNA of the CDR3 is TGTGCCAGTGGGGGGGGCCCCCAAGAGACCCAGTACTTC.

Here the CDR3 DNA reads TGTGCCAGCAGCGTAAATAGCGGGGGCTCATCCTACAATGAGCAGTTCTTC. Its protein is CASSVNSGGSSYNEQFF. The chain is built from TRBV9 and TRBJ2-1, with 9 bases fitting TRBD2. V trimming: 1 base; J trimming: 1 base; junction bases outside the gene matches: 6. The germline gives CDR1 SGDLS, CDR2 YYNGEE. The CDR3 extends over 17 amino acids.

V and J are TRBV7-2 and TRBJ2-7; no firm D call. The germline V gene has CDR1 SGHTA and CDR2 FQGNSA. Trimming took 4 bases from V and 2 from J, leaving 12 bases between them. The CDR3 contains 14 residues. CDR3 amino acids: CASSSYGNAYEQYF. CDR3 nucleotides: TGTGCCAGCAGCTCTTACGGTAACGCCTACGAGCAGTACTTC.

The chain recombines TRBV19 with TRBJ2-1; 10 bases map to TRBD2. Germline loops: CDR1 LNHDA, CDR2 SQIVND (reference sequence). The V gene end was trimmed by 10 bases and the J gene end by 5 bases; junction bases not matched to a gene: 5. The CDR3 length is 13 residues. CDR3 loop: CAIAGLADNEQFF. CDR3 DNA sequence: TGTGCCATCGCAGGACTAGCGGACAATGAGCAGTTCTTC.

The genes are TRBV6-4 and TRBJ2-7, with 8 bases fitting TRBD1. The V gene's germline CDR1 is MRHNA and CDR2 SNTAGT. The CDR3 spans 16 residues. Trimming took 5 bases from V and 6 from J; bases not matched to a gene: 15. CDR3 in DNA: TGTGCCAGCAGTTCTTCCAGTGGACAGGGAGCGAGCGAGCAGTACTTC. This sequence encodes CASSSSSGQGASEQYF.